The clone carrying this T cell receptor beta chain is a singleton in its sample. Its matching antigen is unknown. The TCR beta libraries were generated through quantitative 5'-RACE incorporating molecular barcodes. TCRdb independently ran MiXCR on the 5' RACE reads; one entry per CDR3 protein. This sample carries around 300,000 distinct CDR3 sequences, roughly 14% of them seen once, and the ten largest clones take approximately 0.99%. These data are taken from a study of CD8 T cells in ankylosing spondylitis. General study findings and limits: A TCR beta motif of under 10 highly homologous variants appeared characteristic of ankylosing spondylitis blood. Disease-associated clonotypes exhibited CD8+ identity and were relatively infrequent in peripheral blood.

Germline V lookup: CDR1 MNHNS, CDR2 SASEGT. Trimming removed 5 bases at V and 5 bases at J, with 12 bases between. The CDR3 is made up of 13 amino acids. Sequencing used blood, either unsorted or a sorted T cell fraction (not recorded which). The sequence was collected from a male donor with ankylosing spondylitis or in good health (not recorded which). The V call is TRBV6-1, the J call TRBJ1-2; TRBD1 might be the D (6 bases). DNA for the CDR3: TGTGCCAGCAGTATAACGGACAGATATGGCTACACCTTC. Translating it yields CASSITDRYGYTF.